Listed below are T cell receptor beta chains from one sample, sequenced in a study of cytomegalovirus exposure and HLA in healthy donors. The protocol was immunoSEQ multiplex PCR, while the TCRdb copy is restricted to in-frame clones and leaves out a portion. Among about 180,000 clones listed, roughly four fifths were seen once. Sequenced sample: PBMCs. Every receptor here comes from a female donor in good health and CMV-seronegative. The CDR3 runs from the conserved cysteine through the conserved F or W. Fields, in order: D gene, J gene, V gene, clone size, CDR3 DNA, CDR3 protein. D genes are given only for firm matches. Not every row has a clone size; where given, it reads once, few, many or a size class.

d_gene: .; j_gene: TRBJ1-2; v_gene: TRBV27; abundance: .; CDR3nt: TGTGCCAGCAGTTCAGCGGACGGGGACTATGGCTACACCTTC; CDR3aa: CASSSADGDYGYTF
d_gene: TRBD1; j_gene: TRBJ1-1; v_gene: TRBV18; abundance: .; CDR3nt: TGTGCCAGCTCACCGGTGCAGGGGGCAGCTTTCTTT; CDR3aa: CASSPVQGAAFF
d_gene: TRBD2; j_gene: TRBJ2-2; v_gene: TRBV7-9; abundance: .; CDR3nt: TGTGCCAGCAGCCTCGGACTAGCGGGAACCGGGGAGCTGTTTTTT; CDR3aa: CASSLGLAGTGELFF
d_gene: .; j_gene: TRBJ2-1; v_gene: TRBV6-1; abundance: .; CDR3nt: TGTGCCAGCAGTGAAGGGAATACAGGTAACGAGCAGTTCTTC; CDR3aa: CASSEGNTGNEQFF
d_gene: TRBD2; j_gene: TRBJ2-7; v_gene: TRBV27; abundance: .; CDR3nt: TGTGCCAGCATGACTAGCGGGAGCCTGGGGTTAGAGCAGTACTTC; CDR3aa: CASMTSGSLGLEQYF
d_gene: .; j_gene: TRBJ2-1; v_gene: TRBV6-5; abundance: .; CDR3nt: TGTGCCAGCAGTTGGGGGCCCAATGAGCAGTTCTTC; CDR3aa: CASSWGPNEQFF
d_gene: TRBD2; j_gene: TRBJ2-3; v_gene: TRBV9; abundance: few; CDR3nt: TGTGCCAGCAGCGGAAACGGGGCGGGAGGGCCGGCAGATACGCAGTATTTT; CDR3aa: CASSGNGAGGPADTQYF
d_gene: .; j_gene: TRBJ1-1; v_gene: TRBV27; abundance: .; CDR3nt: TGTGCCACCAGAGAGGCGTACCGTATGAACACTGAAGCTTTCTTT; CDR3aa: CATREAYRMNTEAFF
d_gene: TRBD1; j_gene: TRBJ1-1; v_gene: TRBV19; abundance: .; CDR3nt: TGTGCCAGTAGCTATCGGACAGGAGGGGGCACTGAAGCTTTCTTT; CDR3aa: CASSYRTGGGTEAFF
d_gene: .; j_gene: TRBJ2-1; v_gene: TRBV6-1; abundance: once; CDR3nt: TGTGCCAGCACCTACTACAATGAGCAGTTCTTC; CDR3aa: CASTYYNEQFF
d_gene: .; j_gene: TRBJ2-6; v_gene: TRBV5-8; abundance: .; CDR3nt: TGTGCCAGCAGCTTGGCGAGGGTTAGGTCTGGGGCCAACGTCCTGACTTTC; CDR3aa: CASSLARVRSGANVLTF
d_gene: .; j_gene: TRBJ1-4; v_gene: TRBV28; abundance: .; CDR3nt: TGTGCCAGCACCTCAATTCGCGCGACTAATGAAAAACTGTTTTTT; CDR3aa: CASTSIRATNEKLFF
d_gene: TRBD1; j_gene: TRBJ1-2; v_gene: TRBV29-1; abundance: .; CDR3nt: TGCAGCGTTCGGGGGGACAGGGGAGGATATGGCTACACCTTC; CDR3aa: CSVRGDRGGYGYTF
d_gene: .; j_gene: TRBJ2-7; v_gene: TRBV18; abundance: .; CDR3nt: TGTGCCAGCTCACCACGTGGATACAGGGATTTCAACGAGCAGTACTTC; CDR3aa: CASSPRGYRDFNEQYF
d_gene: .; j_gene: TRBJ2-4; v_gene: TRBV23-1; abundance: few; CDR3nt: TGCGCCAGCAGTCAATCGACAGGGAGGACGGCCAAAAACATTCAGTACTTC; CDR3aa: CASSQSTGRTAKNIQYF
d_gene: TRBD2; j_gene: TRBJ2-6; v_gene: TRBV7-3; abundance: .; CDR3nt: TGTGCCAGCAGCTCACCTACAGGGGCCGGGACTAGCGCCTTCTCTGGGGCCAACGTCCTGACTTTC; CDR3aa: CASSSPTGAGTSAFSGANVLTF
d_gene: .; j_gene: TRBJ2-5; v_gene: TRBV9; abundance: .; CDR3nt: TGTGCCAGCAGCGTAGCTCCCACTAGTCAGCAAGAGACCCAGTACTTC; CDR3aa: CASSVAPTSQQETQYF
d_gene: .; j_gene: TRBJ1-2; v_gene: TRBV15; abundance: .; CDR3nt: TGTGCCACCAGTCCCCGTAGACAGGTCGGCTACACCTTC; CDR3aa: CATSPRRQVGYTF
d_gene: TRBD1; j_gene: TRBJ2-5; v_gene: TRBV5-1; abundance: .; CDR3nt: TGCGCCAGCAGACTACTCGGACAGGGTGGAGAGACCCAGTACTTC; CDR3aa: CASRLLGQGGETQYF
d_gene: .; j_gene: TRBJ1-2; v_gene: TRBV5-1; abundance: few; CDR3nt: TGCGCCAGCAGCCCAAATTTCGGTGGCTACACCTTC; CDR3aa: CASSPNFGGYTF
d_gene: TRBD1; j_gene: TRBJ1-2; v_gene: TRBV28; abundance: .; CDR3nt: TGTGCCAGCAGTTCAGTACAGGGGGCGGGCGGCTACACCTTC; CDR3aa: CASSSVQGAGGYTF
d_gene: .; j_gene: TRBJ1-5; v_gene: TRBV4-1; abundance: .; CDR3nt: TGCGCCAGCAGCCAAGATAGGTCCGGGGGCAATCAGCCCCAGCATTTT; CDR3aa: CASSQDRSGGNQPQHF
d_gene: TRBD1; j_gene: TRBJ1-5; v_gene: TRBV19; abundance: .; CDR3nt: TGTGCCAGTATCTCAACCGGGACAGGGGGCAATCAGCCCCAGCATTTT; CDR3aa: CASISTGTGGNQPQHF
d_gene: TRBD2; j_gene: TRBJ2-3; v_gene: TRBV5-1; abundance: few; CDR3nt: TGCGCCAGCAGCTTAACCGGGACTAGCGGGAGCGGGGATACGCAGTATTTT; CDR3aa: CASSLTGTSGSGDTQYF
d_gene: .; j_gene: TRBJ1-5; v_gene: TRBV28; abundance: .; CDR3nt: TGTGCCAGCAGTTCCGACATGAATCAGCCCCAGCATTTT; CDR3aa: CASSSDMNQPQHF
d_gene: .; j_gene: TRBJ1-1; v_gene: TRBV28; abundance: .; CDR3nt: TGTGCCAGCAGTTTTACAGGTATGCCTGAAGCTTTCTTT; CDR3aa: CASSFTGMPEAFF
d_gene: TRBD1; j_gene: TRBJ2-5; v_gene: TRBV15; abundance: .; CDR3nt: TGTGCCACCAGCAGAGGGACAGGGTCCTGGAGGGGAGAGACCCAGTACTTC; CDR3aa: CATSRGTGSWRGETQYF
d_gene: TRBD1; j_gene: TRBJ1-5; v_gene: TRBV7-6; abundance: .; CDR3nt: TGTGCCAGCAGCCTCAGGACAGGGGGCGGGGGTGGTCAGCCCCAGCATTTT; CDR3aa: CASSLRTGGGGGQPQHF
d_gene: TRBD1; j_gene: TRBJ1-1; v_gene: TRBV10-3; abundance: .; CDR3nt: TGTGCCATCAGTGAGTACCGGACAGGGGACGGCACTGAAGCTTTCTTT; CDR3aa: CAISEYRTGDGTEAFF
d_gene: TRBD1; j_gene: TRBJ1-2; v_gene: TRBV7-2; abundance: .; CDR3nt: TGTGCCAGCAGCGAGTACAGGGGGGTGTGGGGCTACACCTTC; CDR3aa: CASSEYRGVWGYTF
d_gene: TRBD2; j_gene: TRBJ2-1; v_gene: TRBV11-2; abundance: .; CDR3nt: TGTGCCAGCAGGAGTAGCGGGGGGGTTGGCAATGAGCAGTTCTTC; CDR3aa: CASRSSGGVGNEQFF
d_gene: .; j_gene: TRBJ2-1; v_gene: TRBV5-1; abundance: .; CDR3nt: TGCGCCAGCAACCTTGGTGGGACTGTTTACAATGAGCAGTTCTTC; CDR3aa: CASNLGGTVYNEQFF
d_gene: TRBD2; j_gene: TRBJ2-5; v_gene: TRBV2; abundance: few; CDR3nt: TGTGCCAGTGGACACACTAGCGGGAGGCTCCAAGAGACCCAGTACTTC; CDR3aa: CASGHTSGRLQETQYF
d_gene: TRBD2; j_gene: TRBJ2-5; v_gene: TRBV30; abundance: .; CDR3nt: TGTGCCTGGCGACTAGCGGGGAGTAGCGAGACCCAGTACTTC; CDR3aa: CAWRLAGSSETQYF
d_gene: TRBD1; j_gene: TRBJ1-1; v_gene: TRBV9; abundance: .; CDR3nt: TGTGCCAGCAGCGACTCCCCTTCGACAGGGAGGAACACTGAAGCTTTCTTT; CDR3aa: CASSDSPSTGRNTEAFF
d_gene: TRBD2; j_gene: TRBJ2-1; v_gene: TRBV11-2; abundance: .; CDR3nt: TGTGCCAGCAGCCGAGAGACTAGCCCTCTTTACAATGAGCAGTTCTTC; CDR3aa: CASSRETSPLYNEQFF